This T cell receptor beta chain was retrieved from a study of identifying expanded T cells in peripheral blood (dated by TCRdb to about 2019). Looking at the study overall: Technical replicates were generated by sequencing separate aliquots of the same genomic DNA pool, with four replicates compared pairwise.

This clone has only one observation. Its cognate antigen has yet to be identified. There are no base qualities to consult, and no much larger clone falls within one base. No immune events, such as infections, were documented for the healthy donors during the collection period. To calibrate time-dependent variance in a beta-binomial model of T-cell clone differential abundance, blood repertoires from healthy donors were used as a training cohort. The training cohort included around 10 healthy donors, of whom 3 were female and 7 were male. On average the donors were 43 years old, and their ages spanned roughly 29 to 70 years. Obtained from a commercial supplier, whole blood was collected from each healthy donor at three time points set about 2 weeks apart. For immunosequencing, genomic DNA was extracted from whole blood that had not been sorted. TCRbeta CDR3 regions were profiled with the immunoSEQ Assay using bias-controlled multiplex PCR amplification of genomic DNA. On the study's bioinformatics: To quantify the absolute abundance of each unique TCRbeta CDR3 region, the sequences were collapsed and filtered. Differential abundance was tested with a binomial (Fisher-equivalent) model and with a beta-binomial model adding time-dependent variance fitted from healthy donors. Clones with fewer than 5 combined templates were removed, and a clone was called differentially abundant if the clone's Benjamini-Hochberg FDR was below 0.01. Beta-binomial variance was modeled as a function of total template count across the two samples using the form v = (b*log(k)+a)^2. Here the immuneACCESS table is served through TCRdb, limited to in-frame sequences with V and J called. Missing clones are a known gap in these copies; in checked studies unresolved V genes cover under half, and the rest lacks a known reason. That table is the source of V, J and clone size, and D and trimming were worked out from the DNA. For this sample the table gives about 80,000 clones, of which 88% were detected only once. The ten largest clones take up under 20% of the sample.

V loses 5 bases of germline sequence and J loses 1 base, and the interval between the two ends is 9 bases. The germline V gene (reference sequence) gives CDR1 as SEHNR and CDR2 as FQNEAQ. Measured from the cysteine to the phenylalanine, the CDR3 is 14 residues long. Only the CDR3 portion is preserved as DNA: 42 bases, with reading frame beginning at the first base. Here is what the overall study found, with its caveats: The authors expected biological variance in healthy repertoires might increase further over much longer intervals such as months to years. In all healthy donors, the variance in clone template counts between samples taken about 14 days apart rose significantly as total template count increased. Both the number of clones called differentially abundant and the false-positive rate were significantly reduced by the beta-binomial model across all healthy-donor time intervals. About 1.2 differentially abundant clones were flagged by the binomial model between technical replicates, whereas about 16 and 20 were flagged over approximately two weeks and four weeks, respectively.

This sequence was found in a person aged 18 to 70 in good health. The material sequenced was blood. Recombination linked TRBV7-9 to TRBJ1-5, and possibly TRBD1, on 6 matching bases. The DNA sequence is TGTGCCAGCAGCGTACAGGGAAGCAATCAGCCCCAGCATTTT. Translated, this gives CASSVQGSNQPQHF.